Following are 19 T cell receptor beta chains from one sample sequenced in a study of long-term antiretroviral therapy in people with HIV. The assay used was immunoSEQ (version v3.0), run at survey level. Measured with immunoSEQ multiplex PCR; TCRdb has only the in-frame clones, and not every one. The sample shows 25,000 to 30,000 clones, roughly 89% of them seen only once. The sample here was unsorted PBMCs, taken 1.8 years after starting antiretroviral therapy. The receptors here all came from a woman in her late teens or twenties with HIV.

This chain links TRBV6-1 with TRBJ1-1; a possible D gene is TRBD1 (5 bases). Germline V CDR1 and CDR2: MNHNS, SASEGT. Trimming stripped 3 bases from V and 7 bases from J, with 9 bases between. The CDR3 totals 12 residues. CDR3 residues: CASSEQGLEAFF. The CDR3 DNA reads as TGTGCCAGCAGTGAGCAGGGCCTTGAAGCTTTCTTT.

The rearrangement uses TRBV7-2 and TRBJ1-5; 8 bases agree with TRBD1. The CDR3 spans 15 residues. Per germline, CDR1 SGHTA and CDR2 FQGNSA. The V segment lost 6 bases and the J segment 2 bases; nucleotides outside the gene matches: 6. This CDR3 is CASRSNRGGNQPQHF. The CDR3 DNA sequence: TGTGCCAGCAGATCGAACAGGGGGGGCAATCAGCCCCAGCATTTT.

The gene calls are TRBV28 and TRBJ2-1, with TRBD2 matching over 8 bases. Trimming took 5 bases from V and 0 from J; bases not matched to a gene: 12. This CDR3 contains 18 residues. Germline CDR1 is MDHEN and CDR2 is SYDVKM. DNA of the CDR3: TGTGCCAGCAGTGTCGACCTCAAAAGCGGGAGCTCCTACAATGAGCAGTTCTTC. This codes for CASSVDLKSGSSYNEQFF.

The count of this clone is one. The chain uses TRBV2 and TRBJ1-4; no firm D call. This CDR3 has 14 residues. V was pared by 2 bases and J by 5 bases, with 9 bases between. Germline V gene data show CDR1 as SNHLY and CDR2 as FYNNEI. The CDR3, as DNA: TGTGCCAGCAGTGAATCACTTCAGAATGAAAAACTGTTTTTT. Protein sequence: CASSESLQNEKLFF. The entire variable domain, with the rest obtained from reference TRBV2 and TRBJ1-4, is as follows: EPEVTQTPSHQVTQMGQEVILRCVPISNHLYFYWYRQILGQKVEFLVSFYNNEISEKSEIFDDQFSVERPDGSNFTLKIRSTKLEDSAMYFCASSESLQNEKLFFGSGTQLSVL.

This chain joins TRBV19 and TRBJ2-1; TRBD2 matches 12 bases. There are 15 residues in the CDR3. Trimming at V came to 3 bases and at J to 6 bases, leaving 3 bases not matched to a gene. CDR1 and CDR2 (germline): LNHDA, SQIVND (reference sequence). The CDR3 DNA is TGTGCCAGTAGTATCACTAGCGGGAGGTTCAATGAGCAGTTCTTC. The encoded protein is CASSITSGRFNEQFF.

The chain couples TRBV28 to TRBJ1-4, with D tentatively TRBD1 (6 bases). Germline V gene sequence: CDR1 MDHEN, CDR2 SYDVKM. This CDR3 is built from 16 residues. Trimming removed 3 bases from V and 3 bases from J, with 14 bases in between. The CDR3 nucleotides read TGTGCCAGCAGTTTTCCAGGGGTCGTTGCTAATGAAAAACTGTTTTTT. Translating it yields CASSFPGVVANEKLFF. Complete variable domain (other parts from reference TRBV28 and TRBJ1-4): DVKVTQSSRYLVKRTGEKVFLECVQDMDHENMFWYRQDPGLGLRLIYFSYDVKMKEKGDIPEGYSVSREKKERFSLILESASTNQTSMYLCASSFPGVVANEKLFFGSGTQLSVL.

The chain links TRBV6-6 to TRBJ2-5; 9 bases line up with TRBD2. The germline V gene has CDR1 MNHNY and CDR2 SVGAGI (reference sequence). The CDR3 consists of 16 residues. Unmatched junction bases numbered 5, after V lost 1 base and J lost 2 bases. The CDR3 DNA is TGTGCCAGCAGTTACTTCCGGACTAGCGAACAAGAGACCCAGTACTTC. Its translation is CASSYFRTSEQETQYF.

The chain carries TRBV28 and TRBJ2-7; no clear D gene. Germline V gene data show CDR1 as MDHEN and CDR2 as SYDVKM. V dropped 6 bases and J dropped 3 bases, with 9 bases sitting between them. CDR3 length equals 12 residues. The CDR3 nucleotides read TGTGCCAGCAGCCCTCCATACTACGAGCAGTACTTC. Amino acid sequence: CASSPPYYEQYF.

The chain combines TRBV11-2 with TRBJ1-2; 7 bases line up with TRBD1. CDR3 length: 13 residues. Germline V gives CDR1 SGHAT, CDR2 FQNNGV. V was clipped by 4 bases and J by 9 bases; unmatched bases: 8. In DNA form, the CDR3 reads TGTGCCAGCAGCTCCTCCAGGGGGGGGAGCTACACCTTC. Its translation is CASSSSRGGSYTF.

This chain joins TRBV4-3 and TRBJ1-4; D gene uncertain. CDR1 is LGHNA, CDR2 YSLEER, per germline. V was clipped by 0 bases and J by 3 bases, with 8 bases between them. The CDR3 extends over 15 amino acids. CDR3 nucleotide sequence: TGCGCCAGCAGCCAAGATCTTTCTTCTAATGAAAAACTGTTTTTT. Translation: CASSQDLSSNEKLFF.

The gene calls are TRBV11-3 and TRBJ2-4; TRBD1 matches at 7 bases. With V trimmed by 5 bases and J by 0 bases, 4 bases remained unmatched. Germline values: CDR1 SGHNT, CDR2 YENEEA. The CDR3 runs 15 residues. DNA of the CDR3: TGTGCCAGCAGCAAGGGACAGTTAGCCAAAAACATTCAGTACTTC. Amino acid sequence: CASSKGQLAKNIQYF.

The count of this clone is one. For the CDR3, the DNA is TGTGCCAGCAGTAATACAGGAATTGGCGAGCAGTACTTC. It codes for CASSNTGIGEQYF. This chain links TRBV6-5 with TRBJ2-7, with D possibly matching TRBD1 (5 bases). CDR1 and CDR2 from the germline V gene are MNHEY and SVGAGI. V dropped 5 bases and J dropped 6 bases, with 14 bases sitting between them. CDR3 length: 13 amino acids.

The rearrangement joins TRBV27 to TRBJ2-6, with a tentative D call TRBD2 (5 bases). Between the trimmed V and J ends, which lost 2 bases and 0 bases, there was a span of 5 bases. The CDR3 is 15 residues long. The germline V gene encodes CDR1 MNHEY and CDR2 SMNVEV (reference sequence). The CDR3 DNA reads TGTGCCAGCAGTTTAAGCGGCTCTGGGGCCAACGTCCTGACTTTC. Its translation: CASSLSGSGANVLTF. The full variable domain, rest sourced from reference TRBV27 and TRBJ2-6, is EAQVTQNPRYLITVTGKKLTVTCSQNMNHEYMSWYRQDPGLGLRQIYYSMNVEVTDKGDVPEGYKVSRKEKRNFPLILESPSPNQTSLYFCASSLSGSGANVLTFGAGSRLTVL.

This rearrangement joins TRBV7-8 to TRBJ2-7; a weak D match, TRBD2 (5 bases). The CDR3 contains 14 residues. Trimming took 5 bases from V and 0 from J, leaving 11 bases between them. Germline CDR1 and CDR2: SGHVS and FQNEAQ. The CDR3 nucleotides read TGTGCCAGCAGCCCCCGGGAAGGCTCCTACGAGCAGTACTTC. Translation: CASSPREGSYEQYF.

Notes on this clone: One end of the junction varies from germline; a read error may be responsible. The chain uses TRBV4-1 and TRBJ2-2; D gene uncertain. Per germline, CDR1 MGHRA and CDR2 YSYEKL. This CDR3 spans 12 amino acids. The CDR3 coding sequence is TGCGCCTGCAGCCAAGCCACCGGGGAGCTGTTTTTT. Its translation is CACSQATGELFF.

The rearrangement joins TRBV5-1 to TRBJ2-7; 12 bases are shared with TRBD2. Germline trimming cut 6 bases from V and 6 bases from J; bases unmatched to any gene: 13. There are 16 residues in the CDR3. Germline values: CDR1 SGHRS, CDR2 YFSETQ. The CDR3 reads CASTTSGRSDTGEQYF. The DNA for the CDR3 is TGCGCCAGCACGACTAGCGGGAGATCCGATACGGGCGAGCAGTACTTC.

V gene TRBV7-2 combines with J gene TRBJ2-2, with D perhaps given as TRBD1 or TRBD2 (5 bases each). CDR1 SGHTA and CDR2 FQGNSA come from the germline V gene. V lost 1 base and J lost 3, with 12 bases in between. This CDR3 is 16 amino acids long. CDR3 DNA: TGTGCCAGCAGCTTAGATCGTGGGGGTTACACCGGGGAGCTGTTTTTT. Amino acids: CASSLDRGGYTGELFF.

The V gene is TRBV5-6, the J gene TRBJ1-3, with D uncertain. Trimming shortened V by 5 bases and J by 4 bases, and 7 bases separated the two germline ends. Germline V gene sequence: CDR1 SGHDT, CDR2 YYEEEE. This CDR3 has 12 residues. The CDR3 sequence: CASSTRGNTIYF. The CDR3 nucleotides are TGTGCCAGCAGTACACGGGGAAACACCATATATTTT.

The genes are TRBV5-1 and TRBJ1-2; D may be TRBD1 (5 bases). Germline lookup yields CDR1 SGHRS and CDR2 YFSETQ. V lost 4 bases and J 4 bases, leaving 17 bases between the germline ends. CDR3 length: 15 residues. The CDR3 protein is CASSEDSSRSYGYTF. CDR3 in DNA: TGCGCCAGCAGCGAAGACAGCTCCCGAAGCTATGGCTACACCTTC.